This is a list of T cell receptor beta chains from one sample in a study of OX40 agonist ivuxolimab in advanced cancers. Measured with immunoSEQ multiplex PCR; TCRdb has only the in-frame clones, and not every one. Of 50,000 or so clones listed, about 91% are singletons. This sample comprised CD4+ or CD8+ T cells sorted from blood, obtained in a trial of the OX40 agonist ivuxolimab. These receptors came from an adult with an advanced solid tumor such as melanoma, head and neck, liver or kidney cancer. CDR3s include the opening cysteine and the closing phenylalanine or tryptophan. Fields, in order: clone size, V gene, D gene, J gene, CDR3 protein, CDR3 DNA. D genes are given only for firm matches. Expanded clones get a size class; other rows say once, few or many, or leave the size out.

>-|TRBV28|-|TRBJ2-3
CASNLRRGPSTDTQYF
TGTGCCAGCAACCTAAGGAGGGGGCCTAGCACAGATACGCAGTATTTT
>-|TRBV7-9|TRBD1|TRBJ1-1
CASSSGQGEAFF
TGTGCCAGCAGCTCAGGACAGGGAGAAGCTTTCTTT
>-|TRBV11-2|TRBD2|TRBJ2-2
CASSLGLAGATGELFF
TGTGCCAGCAGCTTAGGACTAGCGGGAGCCACCGGGGAGCTGTTTTTT
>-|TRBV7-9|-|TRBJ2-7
CASSLVGEGYEQYF
TGTGCCAGCAGCTTAGTTGGGGAAGGGTACGAGCAGTACTTC
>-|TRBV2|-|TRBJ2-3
CASSEEGSILSTDTQYF
TGTGCCAGCAGTGAGGAGGGTTCAATACTTTCCACAGATACGCAGTATTTT
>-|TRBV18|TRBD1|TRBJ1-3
CASSPLSGTDLSGNTIYF
TGTGCCAGCTCACCACTCTCAGGGACAGACCTCTCTGGAAACACCATATATTTT
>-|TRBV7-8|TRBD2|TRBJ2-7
CASTQKVIGAGEHEQYF
TGTGCCAGCACCCAGAAGGTTATCGGAGCGGGAGAGCACGAGCAGTACTTC
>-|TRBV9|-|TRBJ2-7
CASSPTGDYSYEQYF
TGTGCCAGCAGCCCAACAGGGGACTACTCCTACGAGCAGTACTTC
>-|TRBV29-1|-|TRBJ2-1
CSVDRGSYNEQFF
TGCAGCGTTGATCGGGGGTCCTACAATGAGCAGTTCTTC
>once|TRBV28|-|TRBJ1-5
CASSLDGLGQPQHF
TGTGCCAGCAGTTTAGACGGCCTTGGCCAGCCCCAGCATTTT
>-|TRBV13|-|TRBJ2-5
CASSFRLLGQETQYF
TGTGCCAGCAGCTTCCGACTGCTTGGCCAAGAGACCCAGTACTTC